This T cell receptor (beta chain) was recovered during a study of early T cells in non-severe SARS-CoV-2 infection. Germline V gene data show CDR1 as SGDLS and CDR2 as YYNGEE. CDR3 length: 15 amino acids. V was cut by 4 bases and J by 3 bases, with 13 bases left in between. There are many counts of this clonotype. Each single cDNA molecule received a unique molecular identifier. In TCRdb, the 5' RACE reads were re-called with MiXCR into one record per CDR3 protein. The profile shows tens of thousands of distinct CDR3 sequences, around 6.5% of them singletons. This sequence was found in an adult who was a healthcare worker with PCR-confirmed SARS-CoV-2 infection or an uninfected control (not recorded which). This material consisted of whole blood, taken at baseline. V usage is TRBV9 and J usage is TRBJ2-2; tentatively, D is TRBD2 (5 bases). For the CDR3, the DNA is TGTGCCAGCAGCCCTGCCGGGGTACACACCGGGGAGCTGTTTTTT. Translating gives CASSPAGVHTGELFF.